A selection of T cell receptor beta chains follows, all from one sample in a study of Ad26.COV2.S vaccination and SARS-CoV-2 variants. Assay: immunoSEQ multiplex PCR; the TCRdb copy retains only in-frame clones and omits some. This table holds hundreds of thousands of clones, around 90% found once. The source material was peripheral blood, sampled in a trial of Ad26.COV2.S vaccine versus placebo. These receptors all come from a person aged 18-60 years who received the Ad26.COV2.S COVID-19 vaccine or a placebo. Each CDR3 is given with its conserved first and last residue. The D gene is left open where the match is weak. The listing skips clone size in some rows; elsewhere it reads once, few, many or a size class.

>NA|TRBV11-3|NA|TRBJ2-5
CASSFGTGETQYF
TGTGCCAGCAGCTTCGGGACGGGAGAGACCCAGTACTTC
>NA|TRBV11-1|NA|TRBJ2-7
CASSSGPLSYEQYF
TGTGCCAGCAGCAGTGGACCCCTCTCCTACGAGCAGTACTTC
>NA|TRBV3-1/TRBV3-2|NA|TRBJ2-3
CASSQTDTQYF
TGTGCCAGCAGCCAAACAGATACGCAGTATTTT
>NA|TRBV29-1|NA|TRBJ2-2
CSVEGGGELFF
TGCAGCGTTGAGGGAGGTGGGGAGCTGTTTTTT
>NA|TRBV10-2|TRBD2|TRBJ2-2
CASSEVAGGELFF
TGCGCCAGCAGTGAGGTAGCGGGCGGGGAGCTGTTTTTT
>NA|TRBV9|NA|TRBJ2-1
CASNLVSGEQFF
TGTGCCAGCAACTTAGTCTCGGGGGAGCAGTTCTTC
>NA|TRBV4-3|TRBD2|TRBJ2-3
CASSRKRGDTQYF
TGCGCCAGCAGCCGAAAGCGGGGGGATACGCAGTATTTT
>NA|TRBV3-1/TRBV3-2|TRBD1|TRBJ1-5
CASSQDKGARRSYSNQPQHF
TGTGCCAGCAGCCAAGATAAGGGGGCGCGAAGGTCCTATAGCAATCAGCCCCAGCATTTT
>NA|TRBV3-1/TRBV3-2|NA|TRBJ2-7
CASSQAPSSQRYF
TGTGCCAGCAGCCAAGCGCCTAGCTCACAACGGTATTTC
>NA|TRBV6-1|TRBD2|TRBJ2-1
CASSEIGGRFPDEQFF
TGTGCCAGCAGTGAAATAGGCGGGAGATTCCCCGATGAGCAGTTCTTC
>NA|TRBV20-1|NA|TRBJ2-1
CSAIDGKSSYNEQFF
TGCAGTGCTATTGACGGGAAGAGCTCCTACAATGAGCAGTTCTTC
>few|TRBV27|NA|TRBJ2-7
CASSLSQGPYEQYF
TGTGCCAGCAGTTTATCACAGGGCCCCTACGAGCAGTACTTC
>NA|TRBV24-1|NA|TRBJ2-1
CATSEPGYNEQFF
TGTGCCACCAGTGAACCAGGCTACAATGAGCAGTTCTTC
>once|TRBV12-3/TRBV12-4|TRBD1|TRBJ2-1
CASSSGGWEQFF
TGTGCCAGCAGTTCAGGGGGTTGGGAGCAGTTCTTC
>NA|TRBV24-1|NA|TRBJ2-1
CATRSDTNNEQFF
TGTGCCACCAGGAGCGACACAAACAATGAGCAGTTCTTC
>NA|TRBV21-1|NA|TRBJ2-7
CASSKAGLYEQYF
TGTGCCAGCAGCAAAGCGGGTTTGTACGAGCAGTACTTC
>NA|TRBV15|TRBD2|TRBJ2-4
CATSRGEGPSLGKNIQYF
TGTGCCACCAGCAGAGGGGAGGGGCCGTCCCTAGGCAAAAACATTCAGTACTTC
>NA|TRBV5-8|NA|TRBJ2-3
CASSLTGTSTDTQYF
TGTGCCAGCAGCTTGACAGGAACTAGCACAGATACGCAGTATTTT
>NA|TRBV2|NA|TRBJ2-7
CASRVFAYEQYF
TGTGCCAGCAGGGTGTTCGCCTACGAGCAGTACTTC
>few|TRBV6-1|NA|TRBJ2-7
CASSEDRLTYEQYF
TGTGCCAGCAGTGAAGATCGGCTGACCTACGAGCAGTACTTC
>NA|TRBV27|TRBD1|TRBJ2-1
CASSLDRGSYNEQFF
TGTGCCAGCAGTCTAGACAGGGGTTCCTACAATGAGCAGTTCTTC
>NA|TRBV19|TRBD2|TRBJ2-5
CASSIDQGSGGTYQETQYF
TGTGCCAGTAGTATAGATCAAGGTAGCGGGGGGACGTACCAAGAGACCCAGTACTTC
>few|TRBV7-8|NA|TRBJ1-3
CASSLTSAGKGGNTIYF
TGTGCCAGCAGCTTAACTTCGGCAGGCAAAGGTGGAAACACCATATATTTT
>NA|TRBV7-2|NA|TRBJ1-3
CASSPTLPRNTIYF
TGTGCCAGCAGTCCAACCCTCCCTAGAAACACCATATATTTT
>NA|TRBV5-1|TRBD1|TRBJ1-1
CASSSGGPNTEAFF
TGCGCCAGCAGCTCAGGGGGCCCGAACACTGAAGCTTTCTTT
>few|TRBV5-1|NA|TRBJ1-1
CASSLNGLTEAFF
TGCGCCAGCAGCTTGAACGGATTGACTGAAGCTTTCTTT
>NA|TRBV12-3/TRBV12-4|NA|TRBJ1-5
CASSLFRHEGPHF
TGTGCCAGCAGTTTATTCCGCCACGAGGGCCCACATTTT
>NA|TRBV5-1|NA|TRBJ1-1
CASSFSGDTEAFF
TGCGCCAGCAGCTTTTCAGGGGATACTGAAGCTTTCTTT